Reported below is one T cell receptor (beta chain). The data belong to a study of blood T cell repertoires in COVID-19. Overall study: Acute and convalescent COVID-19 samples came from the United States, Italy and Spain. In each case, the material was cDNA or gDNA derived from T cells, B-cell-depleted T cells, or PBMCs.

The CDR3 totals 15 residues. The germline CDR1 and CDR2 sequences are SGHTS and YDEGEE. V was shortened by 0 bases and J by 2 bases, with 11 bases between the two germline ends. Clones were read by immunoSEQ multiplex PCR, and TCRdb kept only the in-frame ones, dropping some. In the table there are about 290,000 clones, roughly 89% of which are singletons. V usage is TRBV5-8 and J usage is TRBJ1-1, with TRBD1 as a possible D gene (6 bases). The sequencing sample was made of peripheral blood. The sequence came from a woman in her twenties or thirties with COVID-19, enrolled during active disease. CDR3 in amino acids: CASSLVWGLNTEAFF. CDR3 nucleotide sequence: TGTGCCAGCAGCTTGGTTTGGGGGCTAAACACTGAAGCTTTCTTT.